The entry below describes one T cell receptor (beta chain). Antigen specificity is unknown. This entry belongs to a study of CD8+CD57+ T cells in acquired aplastic anemia. Broader study findings: CD8+ Simpson's diversity in patients was not significantly different from that in controls.

The CDR3 extends over 14 amino acids. The germline V gene encodes CDR1 MGHDK and CDR2 SYGVNS. The ends were cut back, 3 bases at V and 5 bases at J, with 13 bases in the middle. TCR beta VDJ and CDR3 profiles were obtained from a genomic DNA template. MiXCR was run by TCRdb on the reads, yielding one entry per CDR3 protein. The sample holds approximately 170,000 distinct CDR3 sequences, about half seen once. V usage is TRBV25-1 and J usage is TRBJ1-2, with unresolved D. This sequence originates from a human donor in good health, serving as a control. The sample was sorted CD4+, CD8+, or CD8+CD57+ T cells (not recorded which) from PBMCs. The CDR3 is CASSDAGRMYGYTF. CDR3 DNA: TGTGCCAGCAGTGATGCTGGAAGGATGTATGGCTACACCTTC.